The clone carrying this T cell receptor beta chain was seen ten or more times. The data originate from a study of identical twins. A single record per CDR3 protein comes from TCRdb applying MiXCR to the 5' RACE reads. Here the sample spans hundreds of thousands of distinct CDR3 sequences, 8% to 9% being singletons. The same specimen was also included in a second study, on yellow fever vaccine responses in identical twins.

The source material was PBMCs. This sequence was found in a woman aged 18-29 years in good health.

CDR3 bases: TGTGCCAGCAGTTCCCGGGGTAGCGGGGGGTATAGCACAGATACGCAGTATTTT. It is translated as CASSSRGSGGYSTDTQYF. This rearrangement joins TRBV6-5 to TRBJ2-3; TRBD2 aligns across 10 bases. The CDR3 is 18 amino acids. Germline CDR1 and CDR2: MNHEY and SVGAGI. The V gene end was trimmed by 4 bases and the J gene end by 0 bases; junction bases not matched to a gene: 10.